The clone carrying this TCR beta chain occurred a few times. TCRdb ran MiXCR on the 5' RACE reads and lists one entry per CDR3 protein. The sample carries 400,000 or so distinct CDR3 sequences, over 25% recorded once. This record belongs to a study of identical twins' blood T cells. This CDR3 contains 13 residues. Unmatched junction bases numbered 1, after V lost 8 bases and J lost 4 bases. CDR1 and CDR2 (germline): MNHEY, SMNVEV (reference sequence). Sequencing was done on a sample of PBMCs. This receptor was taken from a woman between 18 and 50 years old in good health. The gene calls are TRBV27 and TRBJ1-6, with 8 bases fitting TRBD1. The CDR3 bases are TGTGCCAGCCGGACAGGGTATAATTCACCCCTCCACTTT. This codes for CASRTGYNSPLHF.